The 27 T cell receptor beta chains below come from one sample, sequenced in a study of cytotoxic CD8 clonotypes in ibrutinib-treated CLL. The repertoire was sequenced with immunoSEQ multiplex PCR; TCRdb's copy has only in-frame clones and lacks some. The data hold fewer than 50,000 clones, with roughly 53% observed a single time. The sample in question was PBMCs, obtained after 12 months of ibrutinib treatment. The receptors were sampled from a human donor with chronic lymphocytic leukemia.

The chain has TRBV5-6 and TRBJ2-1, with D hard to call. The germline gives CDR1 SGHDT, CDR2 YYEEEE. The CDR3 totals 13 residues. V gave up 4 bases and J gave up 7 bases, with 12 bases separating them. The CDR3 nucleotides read TGTGCCAGCAGCCCAGATGTTGTGAATGAGCAGTTCTTC. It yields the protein CASSPDVVNEQFF.

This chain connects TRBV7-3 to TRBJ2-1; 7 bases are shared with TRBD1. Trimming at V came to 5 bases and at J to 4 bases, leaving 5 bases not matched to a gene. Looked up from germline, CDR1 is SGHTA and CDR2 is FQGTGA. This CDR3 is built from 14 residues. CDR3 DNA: TGTGCCAGCAGCATCGGGACAGAATACAATGAGCAGTTCTTC. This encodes CASSIGTEYNEQFF.

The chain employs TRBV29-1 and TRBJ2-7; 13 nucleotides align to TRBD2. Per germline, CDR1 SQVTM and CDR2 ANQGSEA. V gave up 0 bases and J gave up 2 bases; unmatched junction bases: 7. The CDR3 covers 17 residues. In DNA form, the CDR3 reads TGCAGCGTTGAAGATCATGGGGGACTAGCGGGGCCCTACGAGCAGTACTTC. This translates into CSVEDHGGLAGPYEQYF.

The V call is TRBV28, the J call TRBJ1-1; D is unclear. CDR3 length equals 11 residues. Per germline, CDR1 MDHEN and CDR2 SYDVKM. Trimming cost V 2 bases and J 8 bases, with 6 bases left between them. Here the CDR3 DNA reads TGTGCCAGCAGTTTAAAGGTGGAAGCTTTCTTT. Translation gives CASSLKVEAFF.

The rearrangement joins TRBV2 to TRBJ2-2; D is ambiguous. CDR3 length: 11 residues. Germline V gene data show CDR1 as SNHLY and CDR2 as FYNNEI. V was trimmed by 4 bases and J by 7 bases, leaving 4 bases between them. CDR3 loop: CASSVYGELFF. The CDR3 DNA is TGTGCCAGCAGTGTTTACGGGGAGCTGTTTTTT.

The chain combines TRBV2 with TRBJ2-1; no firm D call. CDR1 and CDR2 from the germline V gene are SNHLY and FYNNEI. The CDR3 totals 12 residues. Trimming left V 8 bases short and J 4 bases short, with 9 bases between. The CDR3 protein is CASAQPYNEQFF. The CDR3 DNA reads TGTGCCAGCGCACAGCCGTACAATGAGCAGTTCTTC. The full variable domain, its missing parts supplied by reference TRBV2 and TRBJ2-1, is EPEVTQTPSHQVTQMGQEVILRCVPISNHLYFYWYRQILGQKVEFLVSFYNNEISEKSEIFDDQFSVERPDGSNFTLKIRSTKLEDSAMYFCASAQPYNEQFFGPGTRLTVL.

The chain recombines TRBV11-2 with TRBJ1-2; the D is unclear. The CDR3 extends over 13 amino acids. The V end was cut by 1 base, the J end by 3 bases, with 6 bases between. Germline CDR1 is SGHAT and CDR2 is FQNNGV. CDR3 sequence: CASSLGTDYGYTF. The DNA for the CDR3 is TGTGCCAGCAGCTTAGGGACGGACTATGGCTACACCTTC.

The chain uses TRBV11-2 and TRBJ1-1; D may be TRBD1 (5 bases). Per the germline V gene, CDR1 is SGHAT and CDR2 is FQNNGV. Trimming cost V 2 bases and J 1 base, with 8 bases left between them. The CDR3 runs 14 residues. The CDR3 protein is CASSLQGGNTEAFF. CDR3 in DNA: TGTGCCAGCAGCTTACAGGGTGGGAACACTGAAGCTTTCTTT.

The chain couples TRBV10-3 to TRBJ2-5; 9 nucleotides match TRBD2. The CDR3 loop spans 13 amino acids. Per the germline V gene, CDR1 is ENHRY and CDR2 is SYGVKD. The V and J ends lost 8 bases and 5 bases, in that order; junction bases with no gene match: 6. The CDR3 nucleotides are TGTGCCATCGGGGCTAGCGGGACGGAGACCCAGTACTTC. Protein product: CAIGASGTETQYF.

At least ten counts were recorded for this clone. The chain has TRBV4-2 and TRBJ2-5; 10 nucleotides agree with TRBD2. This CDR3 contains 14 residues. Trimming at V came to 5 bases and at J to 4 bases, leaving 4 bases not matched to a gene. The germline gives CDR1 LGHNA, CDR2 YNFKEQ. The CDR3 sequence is CASSWLAGAETQYF. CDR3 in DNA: TGTGCCAGCAGCTGGCTAGCGGGAGCAGAGACCCAGTACTTC.

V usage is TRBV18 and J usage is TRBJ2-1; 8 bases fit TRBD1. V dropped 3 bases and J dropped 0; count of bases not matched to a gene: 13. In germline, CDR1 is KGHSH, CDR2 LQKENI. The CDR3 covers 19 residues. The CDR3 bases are TGTGCCAGCTCACCCAGATACCGGGACAGGTACAGCTCCTACAATGAGCAGTTCTTC. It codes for CASSPRYRDRYSSYNEQFF.

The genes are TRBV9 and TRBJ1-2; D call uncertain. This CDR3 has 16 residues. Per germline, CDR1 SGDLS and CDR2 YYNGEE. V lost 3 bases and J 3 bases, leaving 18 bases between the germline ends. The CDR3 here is CASSETIGGFDYGYTF. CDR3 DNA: TGTGCCAGCAGCGAAACTATAGGAGGGTTTGACTATGGCTACACCTTC. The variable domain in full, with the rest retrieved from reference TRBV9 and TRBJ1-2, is DSGVTQTPKHLITATGQRVTLRCSPRSGDLSVYWYQQSLDQGLQFLIQYYNGEERAKGNILERFSAQQFPDLHSELNLSSLELGDSALYFCASSETIGGFDYGYTFGSGTRLTVV.

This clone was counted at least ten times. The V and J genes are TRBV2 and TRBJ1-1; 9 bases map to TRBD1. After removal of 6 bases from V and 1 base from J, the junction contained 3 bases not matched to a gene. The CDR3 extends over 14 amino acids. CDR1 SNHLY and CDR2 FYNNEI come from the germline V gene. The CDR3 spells CASSKGQGNTEAFF. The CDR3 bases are TGTGCCAGCAGCAAGGGACAGGGGAACACTGAAGCTTTCTTT.

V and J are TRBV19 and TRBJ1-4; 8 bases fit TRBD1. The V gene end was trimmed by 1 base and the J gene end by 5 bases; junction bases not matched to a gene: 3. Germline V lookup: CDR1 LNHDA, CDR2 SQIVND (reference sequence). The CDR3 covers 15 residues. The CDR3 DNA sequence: TGTGCCAGTAGTATAGGCGGACAGGGAAATGAAAAACTGTTTTTT. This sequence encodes CASSIGGQGNEKLFF.

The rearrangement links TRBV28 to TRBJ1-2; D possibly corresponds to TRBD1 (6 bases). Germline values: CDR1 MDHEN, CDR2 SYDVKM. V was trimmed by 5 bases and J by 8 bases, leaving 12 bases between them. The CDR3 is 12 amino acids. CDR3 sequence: CASSAYREGYTF. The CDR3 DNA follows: TGTGCCAGCAGTGCATACAGGGAAGGCTACACCTTC.

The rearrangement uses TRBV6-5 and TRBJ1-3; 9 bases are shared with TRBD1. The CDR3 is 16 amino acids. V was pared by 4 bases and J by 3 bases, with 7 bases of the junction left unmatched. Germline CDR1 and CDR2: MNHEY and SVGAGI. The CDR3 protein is CASSFQTGGIGNTIYF. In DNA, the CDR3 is TGTGCCAGCAGTTTTCAAACAGGGGGCATTGGAAACACCATATATTTT.

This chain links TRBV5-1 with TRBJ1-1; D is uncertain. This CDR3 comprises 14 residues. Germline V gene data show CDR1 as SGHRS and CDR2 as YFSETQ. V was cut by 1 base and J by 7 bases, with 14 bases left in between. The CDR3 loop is CASSLSRQPDEAFF. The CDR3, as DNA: TGCGCCAGCAGCTTGAGCCGGCAACCGGATGAAGCTTTCTTT.

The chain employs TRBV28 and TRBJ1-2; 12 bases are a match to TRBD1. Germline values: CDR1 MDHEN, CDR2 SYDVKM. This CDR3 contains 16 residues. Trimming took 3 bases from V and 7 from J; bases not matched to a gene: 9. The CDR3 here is CASSLNRDRGRSGYTF. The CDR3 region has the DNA TGTGCCAGCAGTTTGAACCGGGACAGGGGGCGGAGTGGCTACACCTTC.

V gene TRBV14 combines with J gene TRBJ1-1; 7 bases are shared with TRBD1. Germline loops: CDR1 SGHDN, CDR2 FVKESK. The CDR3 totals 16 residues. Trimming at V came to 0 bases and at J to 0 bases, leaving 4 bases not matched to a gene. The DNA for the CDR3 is TGTGCCAGCAGCCAAGATTTAGGGACAGTGAACACTGAAGCTTTCTTT. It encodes CASSQDLGTVNTEAFF.

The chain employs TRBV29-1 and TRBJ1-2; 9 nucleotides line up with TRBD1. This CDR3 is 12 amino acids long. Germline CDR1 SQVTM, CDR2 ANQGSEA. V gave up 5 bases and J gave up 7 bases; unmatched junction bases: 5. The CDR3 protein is CSVNRDRAGYTF. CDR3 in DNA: TGCAGCGTTAACAGGGACAGGGCTGGCTACACCTTC.

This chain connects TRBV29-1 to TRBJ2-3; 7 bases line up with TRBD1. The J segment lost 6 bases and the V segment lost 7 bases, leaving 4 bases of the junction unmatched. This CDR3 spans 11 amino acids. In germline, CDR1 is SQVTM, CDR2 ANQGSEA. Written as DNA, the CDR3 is TGCAGCGGGGGGACAGCCGATACGCAGTATTTT. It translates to CSGGTADTQYF.

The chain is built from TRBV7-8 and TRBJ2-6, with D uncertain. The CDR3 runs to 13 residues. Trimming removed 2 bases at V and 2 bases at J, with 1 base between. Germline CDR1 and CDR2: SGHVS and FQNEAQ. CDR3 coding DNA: TGTGCCAGCAGCTTAACTGGGGCCAACGTCCTGACTTTC. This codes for CASSLTGANVLTF.

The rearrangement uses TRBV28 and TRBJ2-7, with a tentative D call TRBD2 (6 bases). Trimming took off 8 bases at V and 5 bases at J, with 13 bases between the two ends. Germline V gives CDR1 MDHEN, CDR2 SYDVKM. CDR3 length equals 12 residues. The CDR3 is CASCLAKDEQYF. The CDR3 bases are TGTGCCAGCTGTCTAGCGAAGGACGAGCAGTACTTC.

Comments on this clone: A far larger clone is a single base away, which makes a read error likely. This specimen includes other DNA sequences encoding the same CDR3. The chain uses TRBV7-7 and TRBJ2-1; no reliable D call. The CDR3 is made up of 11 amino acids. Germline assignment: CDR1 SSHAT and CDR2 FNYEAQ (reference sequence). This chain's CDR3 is CASSLGNEQFF. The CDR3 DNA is TGTGCTAGCAGTCTCGGCAATGAGCAGTTCTTC.

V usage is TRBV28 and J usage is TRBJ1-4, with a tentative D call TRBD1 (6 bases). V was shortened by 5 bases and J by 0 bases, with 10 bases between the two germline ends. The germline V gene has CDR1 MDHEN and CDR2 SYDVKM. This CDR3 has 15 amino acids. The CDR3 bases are TGTGCCAGCAGTGGGGGGACATCAACTAATGAAAAACTGTTTTTT. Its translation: CASSGGTSTNEKLFF.

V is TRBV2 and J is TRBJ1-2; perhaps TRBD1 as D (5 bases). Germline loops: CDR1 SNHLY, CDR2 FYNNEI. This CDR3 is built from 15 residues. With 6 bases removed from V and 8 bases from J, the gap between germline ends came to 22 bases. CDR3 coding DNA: TGTGCCAGCAGGACATACGACCGACAGAGGCAGGGCTACACCTTC. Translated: CASRTYDRQRQGYTF.

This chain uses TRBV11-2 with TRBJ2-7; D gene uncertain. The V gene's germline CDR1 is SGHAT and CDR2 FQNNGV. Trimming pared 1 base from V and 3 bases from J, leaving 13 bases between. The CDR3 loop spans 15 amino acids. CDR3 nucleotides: TGTGCCAGCAGCTTAGGGGGTGGGCAACTCTACGAGCAGTACTTC. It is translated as CASSLGGGQLYEQYF.